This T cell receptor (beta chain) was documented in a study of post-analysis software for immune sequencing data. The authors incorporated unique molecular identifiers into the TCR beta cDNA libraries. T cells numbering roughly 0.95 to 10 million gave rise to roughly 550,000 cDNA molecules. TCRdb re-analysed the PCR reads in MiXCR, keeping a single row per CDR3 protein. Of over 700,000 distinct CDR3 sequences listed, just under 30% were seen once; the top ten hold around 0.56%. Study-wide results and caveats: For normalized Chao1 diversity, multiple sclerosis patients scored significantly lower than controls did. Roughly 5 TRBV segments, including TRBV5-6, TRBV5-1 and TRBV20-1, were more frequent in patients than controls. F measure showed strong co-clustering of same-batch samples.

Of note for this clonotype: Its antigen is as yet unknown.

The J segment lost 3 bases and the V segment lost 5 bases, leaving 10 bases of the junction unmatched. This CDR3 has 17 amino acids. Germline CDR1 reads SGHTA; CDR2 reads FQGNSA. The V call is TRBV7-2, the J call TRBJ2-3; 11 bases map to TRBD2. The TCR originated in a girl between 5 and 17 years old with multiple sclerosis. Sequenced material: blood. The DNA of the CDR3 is TGTGCCAGCAGCCCGGGTAGCGGGGGGGCCATGACAGATACGCAGTATTTT. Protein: CASSPGSGGAMTDTQYF.